This T cell receptor (beta chain) was sequenced in a study of T cell repertoires in cytomegalovirus infection. In its sample, this clonotype was seen many times. What it binds is not known. TCRdb processed the reads anew with MiXCR; each CDR3 protein has one entry. The profile shows roughly 720,000 distinct CDR3 sequences, roughly 35% of them singletons. Broader study findings: Within the response measured ex vivo, HLA-C-restricted CMV-specific TCR beta clonotypes were dominant.

This receptor was obtained from a human donor in good health (CMV status not recorded). Some clones in this sample may be carry-over from other donors' samples. The sequenced material came from PBMCs.

The CDR3 nucleotides are TGTGCCAGCAGCTTAATCACAGGGGAGTACAATGAGCAGTTCTTC. Its protein is CASSLITGEYNEQFF. The chain couples TRBV7-6 to TRBJ2-1, with 7 bases lining up with TRBD1. There are 15 residues in the CDR3. The V gene end was trimmed by 2 bases and the J gene end by 4 bases; junction bases not matched to a gene: 5. Germline assignment: CDR1 SGHVS and CDR2 FNYEAQ. Supplemented by reference TRBV7-6 and TRBJ2-1, the full variable domain reads GAGVSQSPRYKVTKRGQDVALRCDPISGHVSLYWYRQALGQGPEFLTYFNYEAQQDKSGLPNDRFSAERPEGSISTLTIQRTEQRDSAMYRCASSLITGEYNEQFFGPGTRLTVL.